The 20 T cell receptor beta chains below were found in one sample sequenced in a study of T cells in Graves' hyperthyroidism and ophthalmopathy. TCR beta CDR3 regions were amplified from RNA transcripts. Carried out on the TCR CDR3, a first-round RT-PCR used the HTBI primer set. TCRdb analysed the multiplex PCR reads with MiXCR anew, one entry per CDR3 protein. The table includes a few hundred thousand distinct CDR3 sequences, about 17% detected once. The source material was blood. These receptor sequences come from a man in his forties with Graves' hyperthyroidism.

This rearrangement joins TRBV5-1 to TRBJ2-5; D gene ambiguous. The CDR3 length is 15 residues. The V gene lost 0 bases and the J gene lost 6 bases, with 15 bases spanning the gap. Germline V gene sequence: CDR1 SGHRS, CDR2 YFSETQ. The CDR3 bases are TGCGCCAGCAGCTTGGTGGGGTTCGCTTCAAAGACCCAGTACTTC. It translates to CASSLVGFASKTQYF.

This clonotype came up many times. The gene calls are TRBV5-1 and TRBJ2-5, with TRBD2 matching over 8 bases. The V gene's germline CDR1 is SGHRS and CDR2 YFSETQ. The CDR3 totals 16 residues. Trimming cost V 6 bases and J 1 base; bases outside gene matches: 11. CDR3 in amino acids: CASTPFAGGIQETQYF. As DNA, the CDR3 is TGCGCCAGCACTCCATTCGCGGGGGGCATCCAAGAGACCCAGTACTTC.

In its sample, this clonotype was seen many times. The chain is built from TRBV11-2 and TRBJ2-7; 7 bases line up with TRBD2. Germline CDR1 reads SGHAT; CDR2 reads FQNNGV. CDR3 size: 15 residues. Losses at the gene ends were 1 base for V and 6 bases for J; bases not matched to a gene: 9. The DNA of the CDR3 is TGTGCCAGCAGCTTAGGGGGAGGGATGCTGGGCGAGCAGTACTTC. Its protein is CASSLGGGMLGEQYF.

The CDR3, as DNA: TGTGCCAGCAGCCCTCAAGGGAGTTCACCCCTCCACTTT. Translating it yields CASSPQGSSPLHF. The chain links TRBV6-1 to TRBJ1-6; D is uncertain. The CDR3 totals 13 residues. The V end lost 6 bases, the J end lost 9 bases, and 12 bases lay between the germline ends. Germline loops: CDR1 MNHNS, CDR2 SASEGT.

The sample holds many counts of this clonotype. The CDR3 sequence is CASSVEGLGLDEQFF. CDR3 in DNA: TGTGCCAGCAGTGTTGAGGGCTTGGGGCTCGATGAGCAGTTCTTC. The chain uses TRBV2 and TRBJ2-1, with D perhaps being TRBD1 or TRBD2 (5 bases each). This CDR3 has 15 residues. V lost 4 bases, J lost 8 bases, and 18 bases lay in between. Germline V gives CDR1 SNHLY, CDR2 FYNNEI.

Concerning this clonotype: A junction end diverges from the germline sequence, so it may reflect a read error. V is TRBV20-1 and J is TRBJ2-1; 9 nucleotides agree with TRBD2. The CDR3 covers 14 residues. CDR1 DFQATT and CDR2 SNEGSKA come from the germline V gene (reference sequence). Here the CDR3 reads CSARALAGWNEQFF. The CDR3 DNA is TGCAGTGCGAGAGCCCTAGCGGGGTGGAATGAGCAGTTCTTC.

This clonotype was detected many times. The V gene is TRBV30, the J gene TRBJ1-6; D is uncertain. V was cut by 0 bases and J by 8 bases, with 8 bases left in between. The CDR3 contains 13 residues. Germline values: CDR1 GTSNPN, CDR2 SVGIG (reference sequence). This CDR3 reads CAWSVRVDSPLHF. The CDR3, as DNA: TGTGCCTGGAGTGTACGCGTGGATTCACCCCTCCACTTT. Full variable domain (rest looked up from reference TRBV30 and TRBJ1-6): SQTIHQWPATLVQPVGSPLSLECTVEGTSNPNLYWYRQAAGRGLQLLFYSVGIGQISSEVPQNLSASRPQDRQFILSSKKLLLSDSGFYLCAWSVRVDSPLHFGNGTRLTVT.

CDR3 DNA sequence: TGTGCCAGTATCAGGACAGAAGCTAACTATGGCTACACCTTC. Amino acid sequence: CASIRTEANYGYTF. This chain links TRBV19 with TRBJ1-2; D possibly corresponds to TRBD1 (6 bases). CDR1 LNHDA and CDR2 SQIVND come from the germline V gene (reference sequence). The V and J ends lost 7 bases and 0 bases respectively, with 12 bases between them. This CDR3 contains 14 residues.

The V and J genes are TRBV29-1 and TRBJ1-3, with 9 positions matching TRBD1. This CDR3 is built from 15 residues. The ends lost 4 bases at V and 3 bases at J; junction bases unmatched: 7. Germline V CDR1 and CDR2: SQVTM, ANQGSEA. The CDR3 here is CSVGGDRAGGNTIYF. In DNA, the CDR3 is TGCAGCGTTGGAGGGGACAGGGCGGGTGGAAACACCATATATTTT.

This clonotype was counted at least ten times. The chain combines TRBV2 with TRBJ1-5; tentative D call: TRBD1 (6 bases). The CDR3 extends over 14 amino acids. Trimming took 5 bases from V and 2 from J, leaving 10 bases between them. CDR1 and CDR2 from the germline V gene are SNHLY and FYNNEI. This chain's CDR3 is CASSKQGGNQPQHF. The CDR3 bases are TGTGCCAGCAGTAAACAGGGAGGCAATCAGCCCCAGCATTTT.

This clonotype was recorded at least ten times. This rearrangement joins TRBV20-1 to TRBJ1-1; 10 nucleotides align to TRBD1. J lost 7 bases, V lost 5 bases, and 7 bases had no gene match. This CDR3 is 13 amino acids long. CDR1 DFQATT and CDR2 SNEGSKA come from the germline V gene (reference sequence). DNA for the CDR3: TGCAGTGCTTCGGGACAGGGGAAGGGTGAAGCTTTCTTT. This encodes CSASGQGKGEAFF.

The V call is TRBV20-1, the J call TRBJ2-1; weak D call: TRBD2 (6 bases). Between the trimmed V and J ends, which lost 6 bases and 7 bases, there was a span of 13 bases. The CDR3 is 12 amino acids. Germline values: CDR1 DFQATT, CDR2 SNEGSKA (reference sequence). CDR3: CSAATRGNEQFF. In DNA form, the CDR3 reads TGCAGTGCCGCGACCCGGGGGAATGAGCAGTTCTTC.

Concerning this clonotype: One junction end disagrees with the germline gene, perhaps due to a read error. The chain has TRBV12-3 or TRBV12-4 and TRBJ1-2; tentatively, D is TRBD1 (6 bases). The CDR3 is made up of 14 amino acids. The CDR3 loop reads CAGSLGGVNYGYTF. The CDR3 DNA sequence: TGTGCCGGCAGTTTAGGGGGGGTTAACTATGGCTACACCTTC.

This clonotype was found many times. The V call is TRBV12-3 or TRBV12-4, the J call TRBJ2-3; D remains ambiguous. V lost 5 bases and J 6 bases, leaving 15 bases between the germline ends. This CDR3 has 14 residues. Here the CDR3 reads CASSPSSLRDTQYF. The DNA of the CDR3 is TGTGCCAGCAGTCCCTCAAGCCTTCGGGATACGCAGTATTTT.

This clonotype turned up a few times. The gene calls are TRBV7-9 and TRBJ1-4; D is possibly TRBD1 (5 bases). Germline lookup yields CDR1 SEHNR and CDR2 FQNEAQ (reference sequence). Trimming cost V 1 base and J 7 bases, with 10 bases left between them. This CDR3 comprises 14 residues. The CDR3 sequence is CASSLGGRIEKLFF. DNA for the CDR3: TGTGCCAGCAGCTTAGGGGGACGTATTGAAAAACTGTTTTTT. Complete variable domain (other parts from reference TRBV7-9 and TRBJ1-4): DTGVSQNPRHKITKRGQNVTFRCDPISEHNRLYWYRQTLGQGPEFLTYFQNEAQLEKSRLLSDRFSAERPKGSFSTLEIQRTEQGDSAMYLCASSLGGRIEKLFFGSGTQLSVL.

This clonotype came up many times. The rearrangement links TRBV12-3 or TRBV12-4 to TRBJ2-2; D unclear. Trimming pared 5 bases from V and 3 bases from J, leaving 7 bases between. The CDR3 spans 13 residues. The CDR3 DNA follows: TGTGCCAGCAGTGAACAGTACACCGGGGAGCTGTTTTTT. Protein: CASSEQYTGELFF.

This clonotype was found many times. This rearrangement joins TRBV5-5 to TRBJ1-1; 10 bases fit TRBD1. Trimming removed 2 bases from V and 5 bases from J; junction bases left unmatched: 6. This CDR3 spans 15 amino acids. The V gene's germline CDR1 is SGHKS and CDR2 YYEKEE (reference sequence). The CDR3 loop is CASSFGGQGMTEAFF. CDR3 DNA: TGTGCCAGCAGCTTCGGGGGACAGGGGATGACTGAAGCTTTCTTT.

This clonotype was counted ten times or more. The chain uses TRBV20-1 and TRBJ2-7; 9 positions match TRBD1. CDR1 is DFQATT and CDR2 is SNEGSKA in the germline V gene (reference sequence). The CDR3 extends over 16 amino acids. V lost 0 bases, J lost 2 bases, and 8 bases stayed unmatched. CDR3 DNA: TGCAGTGCTAGAGATAGGGCGGGACAGGGAACCTACGAGCAGTACTTC. It specifies CSARDRAGQGTYEQYF.

In its sample, this clonotype was seen many times. The rearrangement joins TRBV3-1 to TRBJ2-2, with TRBD1 identical over 7 bases. The germline V gene encodes CDR1 LGHDT and CDR2 YNNKEL (reference sequence). This CDR3 is 16 amino acids long. The V and J ends lost 1 base and 5 bases, in that order; junction bases with no gene match: 7. CDR3 protein: CASSQGIGGRTGELFF. The CDR3 DNA reads as TGTGCCAGCAGCCAAGGCATAGGGGGCAGGACCGGGGAGCTGTTTTTT.

The table lists this clonotype with many counts. The V call is TRBV5-6, the J call TRBJ2-5, with 11 bases that match TRBD2. The length of the CDR3 is 16 residues. Per the germline V gene, CDR1 is SGHDT and CDR2 is YYEEEE. V lost 0 bases and J lost 5; bases outside the gene matches: 6. This CDR3 reads CASSLVAGTSGETQYF. CDR3 DNA: TGTGCCAGCAGCTTGGTAGCCGGGACTAGCGGTGAGACCCAGTACTTC.